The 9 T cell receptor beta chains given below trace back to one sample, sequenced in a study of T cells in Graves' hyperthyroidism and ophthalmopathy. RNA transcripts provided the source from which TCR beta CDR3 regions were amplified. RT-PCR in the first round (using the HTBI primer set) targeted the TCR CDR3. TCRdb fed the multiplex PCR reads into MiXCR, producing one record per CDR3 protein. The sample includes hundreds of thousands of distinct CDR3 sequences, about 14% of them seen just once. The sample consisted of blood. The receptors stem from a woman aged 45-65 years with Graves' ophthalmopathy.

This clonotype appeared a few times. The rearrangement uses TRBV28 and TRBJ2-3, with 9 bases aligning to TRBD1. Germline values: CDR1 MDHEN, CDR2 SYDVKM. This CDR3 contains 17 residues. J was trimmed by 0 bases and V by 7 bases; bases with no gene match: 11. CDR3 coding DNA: TGTGCCAGCACCCCCTCTTCGGGACAGGGAAGCACAGATACGCAGTATTTT. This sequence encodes CASTPSSGQGSTDTQYF.

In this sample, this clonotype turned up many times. This chain's CDR3 is CASSKDRGNLGYTF. CDR3 coding DNA: TGCGCCAGCAGCAAAGACAGGGGCAACCTTGGCTACACCTTC. The chain joins TRBV5-1 to TRBJ1-2; 8 bases agree with TRBD1. Germline CDR1 SGHRS, CDR2 YFSETQ. V was clipped by 4 bases and J by 7 bases; unmatched bases: 9. The length of the CDR3 is 14 residues.

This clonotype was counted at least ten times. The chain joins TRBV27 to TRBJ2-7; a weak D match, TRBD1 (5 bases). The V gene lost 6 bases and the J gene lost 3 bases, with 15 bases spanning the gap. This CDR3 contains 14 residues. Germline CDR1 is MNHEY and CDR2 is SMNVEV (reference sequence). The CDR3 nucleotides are TGTGCCAGCAGCCTACAGGCGGTGGGCTACGAGCAGTACTTC. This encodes CASSLQAVGYEQYF.

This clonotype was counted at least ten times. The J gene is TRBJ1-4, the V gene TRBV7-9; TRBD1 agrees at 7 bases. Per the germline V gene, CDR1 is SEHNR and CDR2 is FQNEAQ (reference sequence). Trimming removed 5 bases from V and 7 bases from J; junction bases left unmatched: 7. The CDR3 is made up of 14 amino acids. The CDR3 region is CASSPWDRPEKLFF. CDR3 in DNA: TGTGCCAGCAGCCCATGGGACAGACCTGAAAAACTGTTTTTT.

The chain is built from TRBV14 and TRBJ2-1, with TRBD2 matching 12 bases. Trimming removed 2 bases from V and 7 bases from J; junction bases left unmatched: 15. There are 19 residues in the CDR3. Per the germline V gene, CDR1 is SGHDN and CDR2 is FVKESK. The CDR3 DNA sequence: TGTGCCAGCAGCCAAAGGTGGGGGAGACTAGCGGGAGATCAGAATGAGCAGTTCTTC. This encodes CASSQRWGRLAGDQNEQFF.

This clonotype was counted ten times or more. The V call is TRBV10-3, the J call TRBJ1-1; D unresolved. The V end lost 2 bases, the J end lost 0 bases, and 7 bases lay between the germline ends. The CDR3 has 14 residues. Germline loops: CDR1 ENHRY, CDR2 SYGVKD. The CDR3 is CAISEATVNTEAFF. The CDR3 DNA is TGTGCCATCAGTGAGGCCACAGTGAACACTGAAGCTTTCTTT.

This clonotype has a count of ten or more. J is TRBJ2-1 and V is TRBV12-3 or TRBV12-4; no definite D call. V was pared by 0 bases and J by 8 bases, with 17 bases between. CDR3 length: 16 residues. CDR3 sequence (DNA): TGTGCCAGCAGTTTAGCGGTGGGAATTTTGAGCGATGAGCAGTTCTTC. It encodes CASSLAVGILSDEQFF.

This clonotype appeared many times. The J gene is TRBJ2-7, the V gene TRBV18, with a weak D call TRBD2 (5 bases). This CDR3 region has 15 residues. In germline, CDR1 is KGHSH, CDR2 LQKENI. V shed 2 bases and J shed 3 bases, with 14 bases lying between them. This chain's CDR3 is CASSPSAGQIYEQYF. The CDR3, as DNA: TGTGCCAGCTCACCATCCGCGGGCCAGATCTACGAGCAGTACTTC.

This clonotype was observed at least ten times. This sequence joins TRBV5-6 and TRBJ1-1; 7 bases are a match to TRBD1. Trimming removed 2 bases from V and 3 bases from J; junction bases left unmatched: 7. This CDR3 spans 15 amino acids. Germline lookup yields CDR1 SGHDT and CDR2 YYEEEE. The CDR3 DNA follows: TGTGCCAGCAGCTTAGACCCCAGGGGGTACACTGAAGCTTTCTTT. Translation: CASSLDPRGYTEAFF.